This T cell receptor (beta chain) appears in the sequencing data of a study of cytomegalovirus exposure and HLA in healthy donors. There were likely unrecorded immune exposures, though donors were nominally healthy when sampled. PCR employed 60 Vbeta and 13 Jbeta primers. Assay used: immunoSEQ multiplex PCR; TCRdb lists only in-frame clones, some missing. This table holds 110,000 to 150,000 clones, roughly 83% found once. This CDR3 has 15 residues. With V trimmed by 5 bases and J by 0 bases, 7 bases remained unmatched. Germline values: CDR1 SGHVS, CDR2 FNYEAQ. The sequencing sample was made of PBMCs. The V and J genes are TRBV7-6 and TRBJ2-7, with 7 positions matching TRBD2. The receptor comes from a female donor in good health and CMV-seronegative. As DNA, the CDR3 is TGTGCCAGCAGCCCATGGGGGGGAAGCTCCTACGAGCAGTACTTC. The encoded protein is CASSPWGGSSYEQYF.